These 5 T cell receptor beta chains were all obtained from the same sample, sequenced in a study of shared T cell receptors in the human thymus. Profiled with immunoSEQ multiplex PCR; TCRdb holds only in-frame clones, not every one. Of some 760,000 clones listed, 70% to 90% are singletons. This sample was shared with a second study, whose subject was human thymus T cells.

The specimen was thymocytes. The receptors were gathered from a girl less than two years old with a congenital heart defect.

This sequence joins TRBV7-9 and TRBJ2-5, with TRBD1 identical over 9 bases. The CDR3 runs to 16 residues. Germline CDR1 reads SEHNR; CDR2 reads FQNEAQ (reference sequence). After removal of 1 base from V and 3 bases from J, the junction contained 6 bases not matched to a gene. CDR3 coding DNA: TGTGCCAGCAGCTTAGTCCCGGACAGGGGAAAAGAGACCCAGTACTTC. Its translation is CASSLVPDRGKETQYF.

This chain connects TRBV11-2 to TRBJ1-1; a weak D match, TRBD1 (5 bases). V gave up 5 bases and J gave up 3 bases, with 16 bases separating them. The CDR3 is 15 residues long. Germline V gene sequence: CDR1 SGHAT, CDR2 FQNNGV. CDR3 sequence (DNA): TGTGCCAGCAGCCCGGGGGGAACAGGATACACTGAAGCTTTCTTT. Translating it yields CASSPGGTGYTEAFF.

The rearrangement links TRBV6-1 to TRBJ2-7; TRBD1 aligns across 9 bases. Germline V CDR1 and CDR2: MNHNS, SASEGT. Losses at the gene ends were 6 bases for V and 6 bases for J; bases not matched to a gene: 12. The length of the CDR3 is 15 residues. The CDR3 coding sequence is TGTGCCAGCAGGGAAAGGCCGGGACAGGGAGGCGAGCAGTACTTC. Protein product: CASRERPGQGGEQYF.

This rearrangement joins TRBV15 to TRBJ2-7; perhaps TRBD1 as D (6 bases). The CDR3 length is 14 residues. Germline lookup yields CDR1 LNHNV and CDR2 YYDKDF (reference sequence). V lost 5 bases to trimming and J lost 5 bases, with 16 bases between them. CDR3 sequence (DNA): TGTGCCACCAGCCCCTGGACAGATAATAACGAGCAGTACTTC. Translated, it gives CATSPWTDNNEQYF. The variable domain in full, with the rest retrieved from reference TRBV15 and TRBJ2-7, is DAMVIQNPRYQVTQFGKPVTLSCSQTLNHNVMYWYQQKSSQAPKLLFHYYDKDFNNEADTPDNFQSRRPNTSFCFLDIRSPGLGDTAMYLCATSPWTDNNEQYFGPGTRLTVT.

The V call is TRBV21-1, the J call TRBJ2-3; the table's D call TRBD1 went unverified against the DNA. TRBV21-1 is noted as a pseudogene. This CDR3 comprises 15 residues. CDR3 in amino acids: CASKEIRGLGNTQYF. DNA for the CDR3: TGTGCCAGCAAAGAGATCAGGGGCTTGGGGAATACGCAGTATTTT.